This T cell receptor beta chain was observed in a study of blood T cell repertoires in COVID-19 (dated by TCRdb to the early 2020s). A note on the overall study: The collaborator samples originated in the United States, Italy and Spain and spanned the acute and convalescent phases of COVID-19. The material from the prospective study consisted of cDNA or gDNA derived from T cells, B-cell-depleted T cells, or PBMCs. Where HLA class I and class II types were available, the types were taken from metadata supplied by the sample provider, not from assay-based typing. The dataset comprised deeply sampled blood TCRbeta repertoires from subjects exposed to, actively infected with, or recovered from COVID-19. Samples came from the ongoing ImmuneRACE study (first 160 participants) plus 1,254 subjects from 6 global collaborators. Nearly every sample came with metadata listing a de-identified subject ID, COVID-19 status, age in years and sex. The repertoires were made available in a free public database intended to serve as a resource for research on the immune response to SARS-CoV-2.

Overall study results and their limits: How much clinical and demographic metadata was included differed by source and by participant, and the metadata was provided uncurated.

Participants in the prospective study were enrolled through a virtual design, were aged roughly 18 to 90 years, and lived in about two dozen United States geographic areas. To assign participants to cohorts, the prospective study relied on clinical history that participants themselves reported in a screening survey and a study questionnaire. Recovered participants in ImmuneRACE Cohort 3 were defined as having two consecutive negative NP/OP PCR tests, clearance from a healthcare professional, or resolution of symptoms. In the prospective study, whole blood, serum and a nasopharyngeal or oropharyngeal swab were collected from each participant by mobile phlebotomists. Prospective study participants could optionally give additional blood draws and questionnaires over an approximately two-month period. Before DNA extraction, blood samples from the prospective study were shipped at room temperature or frozen.

As to this clone: The antigen this receptor binds is unknown. Base qualities are not recorded, but no much larger clone differs from it by a single base.

The immunoSEQ Assay, a bias-controlled multiplex PCR, was used to amplify TCRbeta CDR3 regions from genomic DNA. Turning to the authors' computational methods: Nucleated cell counts per sample were estimated from amplification of reference gene primers within the assay. Sequence reads were collapsed and filtered to measure the absolute abundance of every unique TCRbeta CDR3 rearrangement. For each sample, productive Simpson clonality was calculated as the square root of Simpson's diversity index across productive rearrangements. The immuneACCESS repertoire file appears here via TCRdb, limited to in-frame rearrangements. These files lack a portion of the clones; in checked studies, under half of the deficit traces to unresolved V genes, and the cause of the others is not known. Clone size and V and J calls were adopted from that table, with D and trimming inferred from the DNA. In this sample the table shows fewer than 250,000 clones, roughly nine tenths of which occur a single time. The top ten clonotypes cover about a tenth of the sample.

This sequence originates from a man under 40 who had recovered from COVID-19. The specimen was PBMCs or T cells enriched from blood (not recorded which).

The encoded CDR3 is CASSYLAGNSGEQFF. The bases read TGTGCCAGCAGTTACCTCGCGGGGAATAGCGGTGAGCAGTTCTTC. The chain couples TRBV6-5 to TRBJ2-1; possibly the D gene is TRBD2, per 6 matching bases. Trimming costs V 2 bases and J 9 bases, and their ends lie 17 bases apart. The CDR3 measures 15 amino acids from cysteine to phenylalanine. The CDR3 DNA has 45 bases and is translated from base 1. For CDR1 and CDR2, the germline V gene lists MNHEY and SVGAGI.